This T cell receptor (beta chain) was captured in a study of blood T cell repertoires in COVID-19. This CDR3 is 14 amino acids long. V lost 2 bases to trimming and J lost 5 bases, with 11 bases between them. Germline V CDR1 and CDR2: WSHSY, SAAADI. The authors' processing: Reference gene primer amplification yielded estimated nucleated cell counts. Only in-frame clones appear in the TCRdb table, and some are missing; sequencing was by immunoSEQ multiplex PCR. That table supplies the V and J calls and clone size; D and trimming were determined from the DNA. This sample has 69,000 or so clones, with 84% found just once.

The receptor's source is a man aged 50-60 years with COVID-19, enrolled during active disease. Sequenced input: peripheral blood. The chain carries TRBV10-2 and TRBJ2-3; the D gene is possibly TRBD1 (5 bases). CDR3 protein: CASSEQGAQDTQYF. The CDR3, as DNA: TGCGCCAGCAGTGAGCAAGGGGCCCAAGATACGCAGTATTTT.